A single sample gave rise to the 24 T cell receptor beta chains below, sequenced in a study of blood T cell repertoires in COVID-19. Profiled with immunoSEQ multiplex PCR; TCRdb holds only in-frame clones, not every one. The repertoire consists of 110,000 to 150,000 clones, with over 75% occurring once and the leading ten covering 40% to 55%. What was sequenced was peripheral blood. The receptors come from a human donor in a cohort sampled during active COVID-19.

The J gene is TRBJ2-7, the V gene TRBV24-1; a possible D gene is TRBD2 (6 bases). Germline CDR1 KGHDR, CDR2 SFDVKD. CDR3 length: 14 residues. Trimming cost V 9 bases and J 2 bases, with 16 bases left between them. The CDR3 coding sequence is TGTGCCACCCTTGACCGGGACTCACCCTACGAGCAGTACGTC. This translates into CATLDRDSPYEQYV.

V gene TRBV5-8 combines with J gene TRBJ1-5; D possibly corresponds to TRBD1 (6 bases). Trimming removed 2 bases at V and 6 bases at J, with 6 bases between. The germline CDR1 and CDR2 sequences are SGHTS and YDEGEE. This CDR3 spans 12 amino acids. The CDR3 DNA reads TGTGCCAGCAGCTTCAGGGGTCAGCCCCAGCATTTT. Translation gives CASSFRGQPQHF.

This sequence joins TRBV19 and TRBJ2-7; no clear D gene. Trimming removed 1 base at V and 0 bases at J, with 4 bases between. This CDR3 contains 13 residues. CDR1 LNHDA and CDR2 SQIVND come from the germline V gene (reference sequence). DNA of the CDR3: TGTGCCAGTAGTATAGCTCGCTCCTACGAGCAGTACTTC. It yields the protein CASSIARSYEQYF.

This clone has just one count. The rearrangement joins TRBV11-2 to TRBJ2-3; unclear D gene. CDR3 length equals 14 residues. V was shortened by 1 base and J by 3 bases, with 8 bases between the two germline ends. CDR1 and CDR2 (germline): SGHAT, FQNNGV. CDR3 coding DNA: TGTGCCAGCAGCTTAGTTCGGCGGACAGATACGCAGTATTTT. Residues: CASSLVRRTDTQYF.

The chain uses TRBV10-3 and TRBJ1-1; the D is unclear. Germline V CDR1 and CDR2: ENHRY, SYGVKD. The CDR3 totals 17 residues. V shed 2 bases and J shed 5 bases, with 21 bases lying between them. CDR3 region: CAISEVGRRSSGTEAFF. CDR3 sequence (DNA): TGTGCCATCAGTGAGGTAGGCAGGCGCAGTTCGGGGACTGAAGCTTTCTTT.

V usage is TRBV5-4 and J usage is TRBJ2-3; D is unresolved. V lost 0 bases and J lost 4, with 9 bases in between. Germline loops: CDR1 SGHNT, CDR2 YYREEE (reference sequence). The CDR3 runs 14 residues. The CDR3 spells CASSLGQVPDTQYF. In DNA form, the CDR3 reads TGTGCCAGCAGCTTGGGACAAGTCCCAGATACGCAGTATTTT.

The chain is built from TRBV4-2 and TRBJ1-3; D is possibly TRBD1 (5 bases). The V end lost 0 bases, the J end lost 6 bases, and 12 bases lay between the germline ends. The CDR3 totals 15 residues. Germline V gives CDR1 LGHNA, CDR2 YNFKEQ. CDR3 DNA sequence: TGTGCCAGCAGCCAAGACCCGCAGGGCGCAAACACCATATATTTT. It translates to CASSQDPQGANTIYF.

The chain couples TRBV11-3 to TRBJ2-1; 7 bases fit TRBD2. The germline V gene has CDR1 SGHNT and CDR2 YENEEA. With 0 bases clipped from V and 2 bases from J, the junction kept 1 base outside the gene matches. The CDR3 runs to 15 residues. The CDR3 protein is CASSLDTSAYNEQFF. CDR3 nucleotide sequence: TGTGCCAGCAGCTTAGATACTAGCGCCTACAATGAGCAGTTCTTC.

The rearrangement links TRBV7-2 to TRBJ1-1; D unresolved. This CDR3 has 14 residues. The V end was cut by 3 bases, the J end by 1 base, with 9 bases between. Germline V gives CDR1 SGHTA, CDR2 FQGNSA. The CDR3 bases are TGTGCCAGCAGCTTTATTCGGGGGAACACTGAAGCTTTCTTT. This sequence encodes CASSFIRGNTEAFF.

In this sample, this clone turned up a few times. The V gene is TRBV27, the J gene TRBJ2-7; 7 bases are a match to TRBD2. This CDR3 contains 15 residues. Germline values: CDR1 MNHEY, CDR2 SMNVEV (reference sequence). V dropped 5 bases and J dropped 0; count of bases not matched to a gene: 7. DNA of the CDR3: TGTGCCAGCAGTCCTCGGGCGGGGGACTCCTACGAGCAGTACGTC. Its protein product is CASSPRAGDSYEQYV.

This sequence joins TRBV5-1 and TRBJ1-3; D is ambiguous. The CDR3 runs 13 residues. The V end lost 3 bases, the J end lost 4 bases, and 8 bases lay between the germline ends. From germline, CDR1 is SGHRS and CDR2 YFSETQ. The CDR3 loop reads CASSSGLGNTIYF. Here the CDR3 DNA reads TGCGCCAGCAGCTCCGGTTTGGGAAACACCATATATTTT.

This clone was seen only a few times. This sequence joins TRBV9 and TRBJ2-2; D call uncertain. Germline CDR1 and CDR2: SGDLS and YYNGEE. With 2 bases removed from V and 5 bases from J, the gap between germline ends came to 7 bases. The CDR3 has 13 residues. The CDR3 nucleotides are TGTGCCAGCAGCGTTTTAGTTACCGGGGAGCTGTTTTTT. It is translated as CASSVLVTGELFF.

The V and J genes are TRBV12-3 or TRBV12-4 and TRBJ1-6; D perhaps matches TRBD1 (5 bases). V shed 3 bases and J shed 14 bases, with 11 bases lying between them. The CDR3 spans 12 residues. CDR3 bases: TGTGCCAGCAGTTTCAGGGCTAGGGCCCTCCACTTT. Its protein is CASSFRARALHF.

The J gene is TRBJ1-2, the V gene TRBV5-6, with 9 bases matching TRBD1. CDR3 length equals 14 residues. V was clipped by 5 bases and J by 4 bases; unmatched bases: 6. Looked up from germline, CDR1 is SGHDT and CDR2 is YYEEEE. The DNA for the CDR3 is TGTGCCAGCAGAGGCGGGACAGGGAGCTATGGCTACACCTTC. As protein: CASRGGTGSYGYTF. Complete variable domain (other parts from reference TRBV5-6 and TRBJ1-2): DAGVTQSPTHLIKTRGQQVTLRCSPKSGHDTVSWYQQALGQGPQFIFQYYEEEERQRGNFPDRFSGHQFPNYSSELNVNALLLGDSALYLCASRGGTGSYGYTFGSGTRLTVV.

The CDR3 protein is CASSRAETQYF. The DNA of the CDR3 is TGTGCCAGCAGCCGCGCGGAGACCCAGTACTTC. This chain links TRBV7-6 with TRBJ2-5, with D unresolved. V was trimmed by 5 bases and J by 5 bases, leaving 6 bases between them. CDR1 and CDR2 (germline): SGHVS, FNYEAQ. The CDR3 loop spans 11 amino acids.

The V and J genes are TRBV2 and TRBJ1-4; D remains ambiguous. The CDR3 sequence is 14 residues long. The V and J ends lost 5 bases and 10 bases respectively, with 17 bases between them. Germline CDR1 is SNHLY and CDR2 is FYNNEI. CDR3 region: CASSLQEVVGKLFF. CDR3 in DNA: TGTGCCAGCAGTTTGCAGGAGGTGGTAGGAAAACTGTTTTTT.

The CDR3 DNA follows: TGTGCCAGCTTGGGACTAGCGGGAGTGTACGAGAATGAGCAGTTCTTC. Amino acid sequence: CASLGLAGVYENEQFF. The V call is TRBV11-2, the J call TRBJ2-1, with 14 bases identical to TRBD2. CDR3 length: 16 residues. Germline lookup yields CDR1 SGHAT and CDR2 FQNNGV. Trimming removed 8 bases from V and 7 bases from J; junction bases left unmatched: 10.

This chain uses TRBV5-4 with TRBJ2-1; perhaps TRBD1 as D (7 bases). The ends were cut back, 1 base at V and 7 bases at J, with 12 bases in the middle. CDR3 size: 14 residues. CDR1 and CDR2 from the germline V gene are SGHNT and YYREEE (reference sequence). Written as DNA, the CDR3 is TGTGCCAGCAGCTTGTGGTCAGGGGGGAATGAGCAGTTCTTC. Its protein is CASSLWSGGNEQFF.

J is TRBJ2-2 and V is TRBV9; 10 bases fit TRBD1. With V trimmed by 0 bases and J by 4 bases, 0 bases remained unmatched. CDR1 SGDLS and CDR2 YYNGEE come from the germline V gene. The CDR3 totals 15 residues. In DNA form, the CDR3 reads TGTGCCAGCAGCGTAGGGACAGGGGGCACCGGGGAGCTGTTTTTT. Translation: CASSVGTGGTGELFF.

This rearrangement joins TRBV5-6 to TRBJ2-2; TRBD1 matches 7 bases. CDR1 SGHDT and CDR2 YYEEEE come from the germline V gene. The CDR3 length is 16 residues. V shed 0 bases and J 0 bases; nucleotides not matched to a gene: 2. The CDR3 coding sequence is TGTGCCAGCAGCTTGGGGACAGGCACGAACACCGGGGAGCTGTTTTTT. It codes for CASSLGTGTNTGELFF.

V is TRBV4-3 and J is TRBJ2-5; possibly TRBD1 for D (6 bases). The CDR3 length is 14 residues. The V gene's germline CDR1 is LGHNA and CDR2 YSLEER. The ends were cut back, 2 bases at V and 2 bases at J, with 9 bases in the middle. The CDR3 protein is CASSQNGQQETQYF. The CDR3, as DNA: TGCGCCAGCAGCCAAAATGGACAGCAAGAGACCCAGTACTTC.

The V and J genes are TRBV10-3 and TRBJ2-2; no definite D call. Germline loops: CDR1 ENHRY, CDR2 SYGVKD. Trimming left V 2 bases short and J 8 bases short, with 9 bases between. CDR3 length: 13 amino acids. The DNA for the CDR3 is TGTGCCATCAGTGAGCAGGCTTTGGGGGAGCTGTTTTTT. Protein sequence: CAISEQALGELFF.

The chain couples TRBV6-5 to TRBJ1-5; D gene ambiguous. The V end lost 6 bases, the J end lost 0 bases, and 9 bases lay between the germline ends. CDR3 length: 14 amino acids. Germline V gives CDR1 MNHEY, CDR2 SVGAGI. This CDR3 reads CASRYANSNQPQHF. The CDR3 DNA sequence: TGTGCCAGCAGGTACGCTAATAGCAATCAGCCCCAGCATTTT.

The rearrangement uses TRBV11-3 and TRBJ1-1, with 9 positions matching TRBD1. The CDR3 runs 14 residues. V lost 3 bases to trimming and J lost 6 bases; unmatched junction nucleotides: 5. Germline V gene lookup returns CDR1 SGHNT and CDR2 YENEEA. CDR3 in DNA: TGTGCCAGCAGCTTCGAACAGGGGGCCTCTGAAGCTTTCTTT. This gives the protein CASSFEQGASEAFF.